The rows below give T cell receptor beta chains drawn from one sample of a study of shared clonotypes between healthy human individuals. Assay used: immunoSEQ multiplex PCR; TCRdb lists only in-frame clones, some missing. The table shows about 580,000 clones, with 95% to 98% occurring only once. Sequenced material: naive CD8+ T cells sorted from blood. These receptors were taken from a man younger than 40 in good health. The CDR3 runs from the conserved cysteine through the conserved F or W. Each record gives: J gene, clone size, D gene, V gene, CDR3 DNA, CDR3 protein. The D gene is left open where the match is weak. Not all rows give a size; the values are once, few, many and, for expanded clones, a class.

J gene: TRBJ2-5
clone size: NA
D gene: TRBD1
V gene: TRBV29-1
CDR3 DNA: TGCAGCGTTCCGGGACAGGGCTATGAGACCCAGTACTTC
CDR3 protein: CSVPGQGYETQYF

J gene: TRBJ2-5
clone size: NA
D gene: TRBD1
V gene: TRBV29-1
CDR3 DNA: TGCAGCGTTGAAGATATGAGGGACAGTCAGGGAGAGACCCAGTACTTC
CDR3 protein: CSVEDMRDSQGETQYF

J gene: TRBJ2-7
clone size: once
D gene: NA
V gene: TRBV9
CDR3 DNA: TGTGCCAGCAGCGTAGGTGGGGGCTTATCCTACGAGCAGTACTTC
CDR3 protein: CASSVGGGLSYEQYF

J gene: TRBJ2-2
clone size: NA
D gene: NA
V gene: TRBV15
CDR3 DNA: TGTGCCACCAGCCGAGATACGGGGCCCGGGGAGCTGTTTTTT
CDR3 protein: CATSRDTGPGELFF

J gene: TRBJ2-5
clone size: NA
D gene: NA
V gene: TRBV11-2
CDR3 DNA: TGTGCCAGCAGCGGCAGGGTTTTTCCAGGAGAGACCCAGTACTTC
CDR3 protein: CASSGRVFPGETQYF

J gene: TRBJ1-1
clone size: NA
D gene: NA
V gene: TRBV27
CDR3 DNA: TGTGCCAGCAGTTTAACCCGTGGGACTGAAGCTTTCTTT
CDR3 protein: CASSLTRGTEAFF

J gene: TRBJ2-5
clone size: NA
D gene: NA
V gene: TRBV30
CDR3 DNA: TGTGCCTGGAGTTTGGGGGAGCGCCAAGAGACCCAGTACTTC
CDR3 protein: CAWSLGERQETQYF

J gene: TRBJ1-1
clone size: NA
D gene: NA
V gene: TRBV10-3
CDR3 DNA: TGTGCCACCGCCGGGGAAAACACTGAAGCTTTCTTT
CDR3 protein: CATAGENTEAFF

J gene: TRBJ2-7
clone size: NA
D gene: NA
V gene: TRBV28
CDR3 DNA: TGTGCCAGCAGTCCGCCCCGGGGCCCGGGCGAGCAGTACTTC
CDR3 protein: CASSPPRGPGEQYF

J gene: TRBJ2-2
clone size: NA
D gene: TRBD2
V gene: TRBV7-9
CDR3 DNA: TGTGCCAGCGGGACCCCGAGCGGGAGGGGCGACACCGGGGAGCTGTTTTTT
CDR3 protein: CASGTPSGRGDTGELFF

J gene: TRBJ2-2
clone size: NA
D gene: NA
V gene: TRBV14
CDR3 DNA: TGTGCCAGCAGCCAGGGGCGAGGGTACACCGGGGAGCTGTTTTTT
CDR3 protein: CASSQGRGYTGELFF

J gene: TRBJ2-3
clone size: NA
D gene: TRBD2
V gene: TRBV11-2
CDR3 DNA: TGTGCCAGCAGCGCATTACTAGCGGACCTCACAGATACGCAGTATTTT
CDR3 protein: CASSALLADLTDTQYF

J gene: TRBJ2-1
clone size: NA
D gene: NA
V gene: TRBV4-1
CDR3 DNA: TGCGCCAGCAGCCAAGATGGCGTTAAGGAGACCCCCTACAATGAGCAGTTCTTC
CDR3 protein: CASSQDGVKETPYNEQFF

J gene: TRBJ2-2
clone size: NA
D gene: TRBD2
V gene: TRBV7-9
CDR3 DNA: TGTGCCAGCAGCCCCTGGGGTGGGGCTAGCGGGAGTAACGGCGGGGAGCTGTTTTTT
CDR3 protein: CASSPWGGASGSNGGELFF

J gene: TRBJ2-1
clone size: NA
D gene: TRBD1
V gene: TRBV11-2
CDR3 DNA: TGTGCCAGCAGCTCACGGGACAGGCAAAACTACAATGAGCAGTTCTTC
CDR3 protein: CASSSRDRQNYNEQFF

J gene: TRBJ2-1
clone size: NA
D gene: NA
V gene: TRBV9
CDR3 DNA: TGTGCCAGCAGCCCCGGAACTAGCTACAATGAGCAGTTCTTC
CDR3 protein: CASSPGTSYNEQFF

J gene: TRBJ2-1
clone size: few
D gene: NA
V gene: TRBV7-9
CDR3 DNA: TGTGCCAGCAGCCCTCCGGATGCCGGGCGAAACAATGAGCAGTTCTTC
CDR3 protein: CASSPPDAGRNNEQFF

J gene: TRBJ2-5
clone size: NA
D gene: NA
V gene: TRBV5-1
CDR3 DNA: TGCGCCAGCAGCTTGCCCAGCGACAGGTTGTACCAAGAGACCCAGTACTTC
CDR3 protein: CASSLPSDRLYQETQYF

J gene: TRBJ1-3
clone size: NA
D gene: NA
V gene: TRBV6-6
CDR3 DNA: TGTGCCAGCAGTTACTCGAGTGGAAACACCATATATTTT
CDR3 protein: CASSYSSGNTIYF

J gene: TRBJ2-1
clone size: NA
D gene: TRBD1
V gene: TRBV15
CDR3 DNA: TGTGCCACCCAGCCCGACAAGGCAGGGGGTTCCTACAATGAGCAGTTCTTC
CDR3 protein: CATQPDKAGGSYNEQFF

J gene: TRBJ1-1
clone size: NA
D gene: TRBD1
V gene: TRBV18
CDR3 DNA: TGTGCCAGCTCATCATCACGGACAGGGGATAAGATGAACACTGAAGCTTTCTTT
CDR3 protein: CASSSSRTGDKMNTEAFF

J gene: TRBJ1-2
clone size: NA
D gene: NA
V gene: TRBV7-6
CDR3 DNA: TGTGCCAGCAGCTTCGGAGACAGCACTAACTATGGCTACACCTTC
CDR3 protein: CASSFGDSTNYGYTF

J gene: TRBJ2-6
clone size: NA
D gene: NA
V gene: TRBV15
CDR3 DNA: TGTGCCACCAGCAGAGATGTGGGGACTGGGGCCAACGTCCTGACTTTC
CDR3 protein: CATSRDVGTGANVLTF

J gene: TRBJ2-1
clone size: NA
D gene: NA
V gene: TRBV25-1
CDR3 DNA: TGTGCCAGCAGTGCGGTTGTAGGCTACAATGAGCAGTTCTTC
CDR3 protein: CASSAVVGYNEQFF

J gene: TRBJ2-7
clone size: NA
D gene: NA
V gene: TRBV27
CDR3 DNA: TGTGCCAGCAGTTTATTCGGGGGAAGCTCCTACGAGCAGTACTTC
CDR3 protein: CASSLFGGSSYEQYF

J gene: TRBJ2-4
clone size: NA
D gene: TRBD1
V gene: TRBV29-1
CDR3 DNA: TGCAGCGTTGAAGGAGGGACAGATAACATTCAGTACTTC
CDR3 protein: CSVEGGTDNIQYF

J gene: TRBJ1-2
clone size: NA
D gene: TRBD1
V gene: TRBV9
CDR3 DNA: TGTGCCAGCAGCGGACTTCTGACAGGGGCTGGTGGCTACACCTTC
CDR3 protein: CASSGLLTGAGGYTF

J gene: TRBJ1-1
clone size: NA
D gene: NA
V gene: TRBV30
CDR3 DNA: TGTGCCTGGAGCCAAGGGGTGGTGAACACTGAAGCTTTCTTT
CDR3 protein: CAWSQGVVNTEAFF

J gene: TRBJ1-1
clone size: NA
D gene: NA
V gene: TRBV27
CDR3 DNA: TGTGCCAGCAGTCCGACATCAGGGAACACTGAAGCTTTCTTT
CDR3 protein: CASSPTSGNTEAFF

J gene: TRBJ1-3
clone size: NA
D gene: NA
V gene: TRBV10-3
CDR3 DNA: TGTGCCATCAGGGAGGCGTCTGGAAACACCATATATTTT
CDR3 protein: CAIREASGNTIYF

J gene: TRBJ2-7
clone size: NA
D gene: TRBD1
V gene: TRBV11-2
CDR3 DNA: TGTGCCAGCAGCTTGTTTGGAGACAGGGGTTACGAGCAGTACTTC
CDR3 protein: CASSLFGDRGYEQYF

J gene: TRBJ2-1
clone size: NA
D gene: TRBD1
V gene: TRBV2
CDR3 DNA: TGTGCCAGCAGTGCTTTGCTGGGACAGGGGTTCTCCAATGAGCAGTTCTTC
CDR3 protein: CASSALLGQGFSNEQFF

J gene: TRBJ2-1
clone size: NA
D gene: NA
V gene: TRBV28
CDR3 DNA: TGTGCCAGCAAACCTAACGGACGTTATGAGCAGTTCTTC
CDR3 protein: CASKPNGRYEQFF

J gene: TRBJ1-1
clone size: once
D gene: NA
V gene: TRBV6-5
CDR3 DNA: TGTGCCAGCAGTTACTCAGCAGCCACTGAAGCTTTCTTT
CDR3 protein: CASSYSAATEAFF

J gene: TRBJ2-2
clone size: NA
D gene: NA
V gene: TRBV18
CDR3 DNA: TGTGCCAGCTCACCAGAAGTTTGGACCACCGGGGAGCTGTTTTTT
CDR3 protein: CASSPEVWTTGELFF

J gene: TRBJ2-1
clone size: NA
D gene: TRBD2
V gene: TRBV29-1
CDR3 DNA: TGCAGCGTTGAAGAATCGGGACTAGATTCTTATGAGCAGTTCTTC
CDR3 protein: CSVEESGLDSYEQFF

J gene: TRBJ1-1
clone size: NA
D gene: NA
V gene: TRBV6-5
CDR3 DNA: TGTGCCAGCAGTTACTCGACAGGAACTGAAGCTTTCTTT
CDR3 protein: CASSYSTGTEAFF

J gene: TRBJ2-7
clone size: NA
D gene: NA
V gene: TRBV2
CDR3 DNA: TGTGCCAGCAGGGGGCGAGTTTACGAGCAGTACTTC
CDR3 protein: CASRGRVYEQYF

J gene: TRBJ2-5
clone size: NA
D gene: TRBD1
V gene: TRBV29-1
CDR3 DNA: TGCAGCGCACTCACCGGGACAGGGAAGACAGAGACCCAGTACTTC
CDR3 protein: CSALTGTGKTETQYF

J gene: TRBJ2-1
clone size: NA
D gene: NA
V gene: TRBV2
CDR3 DNA: TGTGCCAGCAGTGAAGCGGTCTCGCTGGATGAGCAGTTCTTC
CDR3 protein: CASSEAVSLDEQFF

J gene: TRBJ2-2
clone size: NA
D gene: NA
V gene: TRBV4-1
CDR3 DNA: TGCGCCAGCAGCCAAGATCGCGGCCTCACCGGGGAGCTGTTTTTT
CDR3 protein: CASSQDRGLTGELFF

J gene: TRBJ1-4
clone size: NA
D gene: NA
V gene: TRBV6-5
CDR3 DNA: TGTGCCAGCAGGAGTCCAACTAATGAAAAACTGTTTTTT
CDR3 protein: CASRSPTNEKLFF

J gene: TRBJ2-1
clone size: NA
D gene: NA
V gene: TRBV7-2
CDR3 DNA: TGTGCCAGCAGCCCATATCGTAATGAGCAGTTCTTC
CDR3 protein: CASSPYRNEQFF

J gene: TRBJ2-7
clone size: once
D gene: TRBD1
V gene: TRBV7-9
CDR3 DNA: TGTGCCAGCAGCTCCGGGACAGGCCTCTACGAGCAGTACTTC
CDR3 protein: CASSSGTGLYEQYF

J gene: TRBJ2-7
clone size: NA
D gene: NA
V gene: TRBV5-1
CDR3 DNA: TGCGCCAGCAGCTTGGGGTCAGCCTACGAGCAGTACTTC
CDR3 protein: CASSLGSAYEQYF

J gene: TRBJ2-3
clone size: NA
D gene: NA
V gene: TRBV18
CDR3 DNA: TGTGCCAGCTCAAACCCAGATACGCAGTATTTT
CDR3 protein: CASSNPDTQYF

J gene: TRBJ1-1
clone size: NA
D gene: TRBD1
V gene: TRBV11-2
CDR3 DNA: TGTGCCAGCAGCTCGGGACAGGGGACGATGAACACTGAAGCTTTCTTT
CDR3 protein: CASSSGQGTMNTEAFF

J gene: TRBJ1-2
clone size: NA
D gene: NA
V gene: TRBV6-1
CDR3 DNA: TGTGCCAGCAGCGCCCATCCAGCTAACTATGGCTACACCTTC
CDR3 protein: CASSAHPANYGYTF

J gene: TRBJ2-1
clone size: once
D gene: TRBD2
V gene: TRBV7-9
CDR3 DNA: TGTGCCAGCATTACCCCGGGACTAGCGGGAGGAAATGAGCAGTTCTTC
CDR3 protein: CASITPGLAGGNEQFF

J gene: TRBJ2-5
clone size: NA
D gene: TRBD2
V gene: TRBV7-2
CDR3 DNA: TGTGCCAGCAGCTTAGCGGGGACTAGCGGGAGGGCCTTTGTTCGAATGAGAGAGACCCAGTACTTC
CDR3 protein: CASSLAGTSGRAFVRMRETQYF

J gene: TRBJ2-3
clone size: NA
D gene: NA
V gene: TRBV2
CDR3 DNA: TGTGCCAGCATAGCCGGGGTCACGCAGTATTTT
CDR3 protein: CASIAGVTQYF

J gene: TRBJ2-1
clone size: NA
D gene: TRBD2
V gene: TRBV30
CDR3 DNA: TGTGCCTGGAGTTTCGGGACTAGCGGGAGGGCGCCGTCAAGGGCGAGCTTCTCCTACAATGAGCAGTTCTTC
CDR3 protein: CAWSFGTSGRAPSRASFSYNEQFF

J gene: TRBJ2-7
clone size: NA
D gene: TRBD2
V gene: TRBV9
CDR3 DNA: TGTGCCAGCAGCGCAACAGGGACTAGCGGGAGCTACGAGCAGTACTTC
CDR3 protein: CASSATGTSGSYEQYF

J gene: TRBJ2-1
clone size: NA
D gene: NA
V gene: TRBV19
CDR3 DNA: TGTGCCAGCCTTAGCGGAATTGAGCAGTTCTTC
CDR3 protein: CASLSGIEQFF